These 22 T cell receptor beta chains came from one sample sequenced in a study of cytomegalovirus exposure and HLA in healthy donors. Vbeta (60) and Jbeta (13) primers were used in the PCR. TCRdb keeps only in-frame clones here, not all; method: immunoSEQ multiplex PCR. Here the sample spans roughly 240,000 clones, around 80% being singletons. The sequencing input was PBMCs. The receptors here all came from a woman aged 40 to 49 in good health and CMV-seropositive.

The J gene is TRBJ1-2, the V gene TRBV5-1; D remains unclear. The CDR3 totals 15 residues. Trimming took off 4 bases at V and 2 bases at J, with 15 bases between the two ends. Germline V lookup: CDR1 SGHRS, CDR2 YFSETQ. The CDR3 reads CASSIGGGENYGYTF. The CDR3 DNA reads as TGCGCCAGCAGCATTGGAGGTGGGGAGAACTATGGCTACACCTTC.

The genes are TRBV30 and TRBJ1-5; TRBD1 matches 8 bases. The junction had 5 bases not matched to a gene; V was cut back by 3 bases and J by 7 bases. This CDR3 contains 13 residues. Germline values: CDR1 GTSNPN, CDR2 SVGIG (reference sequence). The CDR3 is CAWRQGEWQPQHF. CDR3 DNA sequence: TGTGCCTGGAGACAGGGGGAATGGCAGCCCCAGCATTTT. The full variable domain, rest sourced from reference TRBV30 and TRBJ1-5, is SQTIHQWPATLVQPVGSPLSLECTVEGTSNPNLYWYRQAAGRGLQLLFYSVGIGQISSEVPQNLSASRPQDRQFILSSKKLLLSDSGFYLCAWRQGEWQPQHFGDGTRLSIL.

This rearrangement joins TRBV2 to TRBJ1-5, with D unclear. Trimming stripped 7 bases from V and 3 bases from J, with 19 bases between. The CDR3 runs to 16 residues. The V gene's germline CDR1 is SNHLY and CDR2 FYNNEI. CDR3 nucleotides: TGTGCCAGCAAACGCTCTGAACGGGGTAACAATCAGCCCCAGCATTTT. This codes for CASKRSERGNNQPQHF.

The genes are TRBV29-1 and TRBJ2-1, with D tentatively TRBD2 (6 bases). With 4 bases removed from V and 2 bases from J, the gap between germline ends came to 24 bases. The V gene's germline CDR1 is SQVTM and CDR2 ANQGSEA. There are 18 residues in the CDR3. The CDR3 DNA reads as TGCAGCGTTGTAAGGGAGTCAGGGTGGGGGGTGCCCTACAATGAGCAGTTCTTC. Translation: CSVVRESGWGVPYNEQFF.

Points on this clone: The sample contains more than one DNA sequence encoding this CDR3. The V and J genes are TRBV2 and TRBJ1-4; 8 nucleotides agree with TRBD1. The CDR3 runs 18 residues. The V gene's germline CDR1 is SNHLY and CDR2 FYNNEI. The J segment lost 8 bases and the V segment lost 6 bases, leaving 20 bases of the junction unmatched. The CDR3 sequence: CASSLFSAGQGSGEKLFF. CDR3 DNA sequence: TGTGCCAGCAGCCTCTTTTCCGCCGGACAGGGCAGCGGAGAAAAACTGTTTTTT.

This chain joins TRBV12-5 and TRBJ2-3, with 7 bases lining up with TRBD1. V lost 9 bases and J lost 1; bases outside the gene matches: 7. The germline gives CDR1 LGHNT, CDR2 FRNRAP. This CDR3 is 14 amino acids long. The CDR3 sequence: CASQDRDRTDTQYF. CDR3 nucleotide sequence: TGTGCTAGCCAAGACAGGGATCGCACAGATACGCAGTATTTT.

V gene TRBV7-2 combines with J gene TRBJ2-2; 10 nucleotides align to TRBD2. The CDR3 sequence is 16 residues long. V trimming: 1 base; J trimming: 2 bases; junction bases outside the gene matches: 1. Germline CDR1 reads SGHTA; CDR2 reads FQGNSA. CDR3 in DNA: TGTGCCAGCAGCTTAGTAGCGGGAGGTAACACCGGGGAGCTGTTTTTT. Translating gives CASSLVAGGNTGELFF.

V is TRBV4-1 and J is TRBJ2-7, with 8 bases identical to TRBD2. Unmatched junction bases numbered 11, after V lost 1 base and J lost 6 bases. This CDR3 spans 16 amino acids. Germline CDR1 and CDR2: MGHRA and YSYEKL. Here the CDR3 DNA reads TGCGCCAGCAGCCAAGGGTGGGGACTAGAAATGTTCGAGCAGTACTTC. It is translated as CASSQGWGLEMFEQYF.

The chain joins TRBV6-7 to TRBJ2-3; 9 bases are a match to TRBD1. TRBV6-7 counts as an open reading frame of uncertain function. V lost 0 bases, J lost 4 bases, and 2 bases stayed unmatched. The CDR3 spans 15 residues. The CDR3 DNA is TGTGCCAGCAGTTACTCTCGGACAGGGGCAGATACGCAGTATTTT. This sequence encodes CASSYSRTGADTQYF.

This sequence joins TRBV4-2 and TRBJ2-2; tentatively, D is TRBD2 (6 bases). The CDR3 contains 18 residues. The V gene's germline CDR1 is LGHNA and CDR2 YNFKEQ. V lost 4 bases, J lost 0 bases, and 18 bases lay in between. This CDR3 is CASSRDPLSGANTGELFF. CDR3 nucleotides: TGTGCCAGCAGCCGGGACCCTCTTAGCGGCGCGAACACCGGGGAGCTGTTTTTT.

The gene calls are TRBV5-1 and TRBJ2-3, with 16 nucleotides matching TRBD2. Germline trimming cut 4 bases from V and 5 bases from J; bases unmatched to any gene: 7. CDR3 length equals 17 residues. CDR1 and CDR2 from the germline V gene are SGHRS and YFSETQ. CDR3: CASSPGTSGRAKDTQYF. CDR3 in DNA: TGCGCCAGCAGCCCCGGGACTAGCGGGAGGGCCAAAGATACGCAGTATTTT.

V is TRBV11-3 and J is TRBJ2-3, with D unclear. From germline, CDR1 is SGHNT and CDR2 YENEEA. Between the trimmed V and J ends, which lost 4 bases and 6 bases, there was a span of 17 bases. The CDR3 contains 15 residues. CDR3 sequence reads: CASSSGVVDRDTQYF. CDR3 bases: TGTGCCAGCAGCTCCGGAGTAGTCGACCGGGATACGCAGTATTTT. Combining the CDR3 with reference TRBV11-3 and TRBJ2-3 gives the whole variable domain EAGVVQSPRYKIIEKKQPVAFWCNPISGHNTLYWYLQNLGQGPELLIRYENEEAVDDSQLPKDRFSAERLKGVDSTLKIQPAELGDSAVYLCASSSGVVDRDTQYFGPGTRLTVL.

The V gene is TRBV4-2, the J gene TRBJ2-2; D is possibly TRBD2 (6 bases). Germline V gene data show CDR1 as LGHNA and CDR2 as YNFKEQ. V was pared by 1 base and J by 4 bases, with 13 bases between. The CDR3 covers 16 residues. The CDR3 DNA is TGTGCCAGCAGCCAAGGAGCTAGCGAGCCCACCGGGGAGCTGTTTTTT. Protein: CASSQGASEPTGELFF.

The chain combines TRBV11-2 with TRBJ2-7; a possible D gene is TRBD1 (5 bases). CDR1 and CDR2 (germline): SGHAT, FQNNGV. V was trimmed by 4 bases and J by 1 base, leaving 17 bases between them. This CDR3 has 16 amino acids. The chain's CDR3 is CASSSAGSKGSYEQYF. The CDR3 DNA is TGTGCCAGCAGCTCGGCCGGGTCTAAGGGGTCCTACGAGCAGTACTTC.

The CDR3 reads CASSLAGGAMNEQFF. CDR3 nucleotides: TGTGCCAGCAGTTTAGCGGGGGGGGCCATGAATGAGCAGTTCTTC. The chain uses TRBV27 and TRBJ2-1, with 9 bases identical to TRBD2. This CDR3 is 15 amino acids long. Trimming cost V 2 bases and J 7 bases; bases outside gene matches: 6. Germline lookup yields CDR1 MNHEY and CDR2 SMNVEV (reference sequence).

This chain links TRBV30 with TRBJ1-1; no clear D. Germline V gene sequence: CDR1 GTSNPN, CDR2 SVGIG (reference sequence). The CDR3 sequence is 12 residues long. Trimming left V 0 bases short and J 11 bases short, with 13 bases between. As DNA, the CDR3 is TGTGCCTGGAGTGTAGGACCGGGGATCGCTTTCTTT. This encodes CAWSVGPGIAFF.

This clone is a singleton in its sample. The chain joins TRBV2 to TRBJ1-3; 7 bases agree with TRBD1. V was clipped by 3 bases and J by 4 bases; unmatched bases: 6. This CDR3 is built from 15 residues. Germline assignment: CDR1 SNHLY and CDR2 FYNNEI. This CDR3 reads CASSDVQGSGNTIYF. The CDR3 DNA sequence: TGTGCCAGCAGTGATGTACAGGGGTCCGGAAACACCATATATTTT.

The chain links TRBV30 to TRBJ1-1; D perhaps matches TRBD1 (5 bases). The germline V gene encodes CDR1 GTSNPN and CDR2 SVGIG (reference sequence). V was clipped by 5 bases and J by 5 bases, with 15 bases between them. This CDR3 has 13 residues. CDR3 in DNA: TGTGCCTGGGGTGGGGCCTTTGGGACTGAAGCTTTCTTT. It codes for CAWGGAFGTEAFF.

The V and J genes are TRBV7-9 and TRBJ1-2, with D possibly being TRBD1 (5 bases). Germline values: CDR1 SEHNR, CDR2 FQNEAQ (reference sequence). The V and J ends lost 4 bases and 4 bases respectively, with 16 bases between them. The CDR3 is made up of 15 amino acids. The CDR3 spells CASSSSGQGGYGYTF. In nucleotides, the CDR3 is TGTGCCAGCAGCTCCTCGGGCCAGGGAGGCTATGGCTACACCTTC.

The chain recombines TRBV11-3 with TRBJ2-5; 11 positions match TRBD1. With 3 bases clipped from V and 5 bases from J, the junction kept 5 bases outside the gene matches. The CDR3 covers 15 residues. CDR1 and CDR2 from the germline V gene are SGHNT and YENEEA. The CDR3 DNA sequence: TGTGCCAGCAGCTTGGGGACAGGGGGACGGGAGACCCAGTACTTC. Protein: CASSLGTGGRETQYF.

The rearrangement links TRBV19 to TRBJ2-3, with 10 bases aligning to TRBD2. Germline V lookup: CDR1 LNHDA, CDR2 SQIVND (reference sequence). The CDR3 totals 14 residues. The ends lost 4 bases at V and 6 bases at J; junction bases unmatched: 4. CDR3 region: CASSTSGGWDTQYF. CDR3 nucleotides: TGTGCCAGTAGTACTAGCGGGGGCTGGGATACGCAGTATTTT.

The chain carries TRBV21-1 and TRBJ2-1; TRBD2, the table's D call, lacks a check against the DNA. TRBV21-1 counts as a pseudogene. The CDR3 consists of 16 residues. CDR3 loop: CASSKGHNHKREEQFF. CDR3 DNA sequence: TGTGCCAGCAGCAAAGGCCACAATCACAAGCGGGAGGAGCAGTTCTTC.